Here is one TCR beta chain with its context. Its target is not known. The record originates from a study of cytotoxic CD8 clonotypes in ibrutinib-treated CLL. Study background: The taking of response samples occurred after a median roughly 12 months of treatment, with a range of 6 to 36. Study results and caveats: Rare overall, public clonotypes shrank or held steady under therapy.

Per germline, CDR1 LNHDA and CDR2 SQIVND (reference sequence). CDR3 length: 14 amino acids. V was clipped by 7 bases and J by 4 bases; unmatched bases: 6. Using immunoSEQ multiplex PCR, the repertoire was profiled, and TCRdb retains in-frame clones only, with some absent. The table records about 160,000 clones, approximately 80% of them present only once. The sample in question was PBMCs, obtained after 24 months of ibrutinib treatment. The J gene is TRBJ2-3, the V gene TRBV19, with TRBD2 identical over 9 bases. The receptor's source is a human donor with chronic lymphocytic leukemia. The CDR3 nucleotides read TGTGCCAGTAAGGTAGCGGGAGTTTCAGATACGCAGTATTTT. This codes for CASKVAGVSDTQYF.